These T cell receptor beta chains were read from a single sample in a study of control samples from healthy donors and cancer patients. Measured with immunoSEQ multiplex PCR; TCRdb has only the in-frame clones, and not every one. The profile shows 100,000 to 150,000 clones, 92% of them singletons. Sequencing was carried out using blood. The receptors derive from a woman aged 45-65 years in good health. The CDR3 runs from the conserved cysteine through the conserved F or W. A D gene is named only where the DNA matches it firmly. Clone size is given for some rows only: seen once, a few or many times, or a class if the clone is expanded.

cdr3_nt	cdr3_aa	d_call	v_call	j_call	clone_size
TGTGCCAGCAGCCAAGTGGGACAGGGGTTAGTAAGTGGCTACACCTTC	CASSQVGQGLVSGYTF	TRBD1	TRBV4-2	TRBJ1-2	.
TGTGCCAGCAGCTTAAACAGGGACACTGAAGCTTTCTTT	CASSLNRDTEAFF	.	TRBV11-3	TRBJ1-1	.
TGCGCCAGCAGCCCTCGAACGGGGGGAGGGAGCGGGGAGCTGTTTTTT	CASSPRTGGGSGELFF	TRBD2	TRBV4-1	TRBJ2-2	once
TGTGCCAGCAGCCGGGGTAGCGGGACAGGGTCGGGTGAAAAACTGTTTTTT	CASSRGSGTGSGEKLFF	TRBD1	TRBV3-1/TRBV3-2	TRBJ1-4	.
TGTGCCAGTAGTTATGTTGGGACTAGCGGGGGGGCTAGGGAGACCCAGTACTTC	CASSYVGTSGGARETQYF	TRBD2	TRBV19	TRBJ2-5	.
TGCAGCGTTGGTGGGCAGCGGGATGGCTACACCTTC	CSVGGQRDGYTF	.	TRBV29-1	TRBJ1-2	.
TGCGCCAGCAGCGTGAATCAGGGGGACACTGAAGCTTTCTTT	CASSVNQGDTEAFF	TRBD1	TRBV5-1	TRBJ1-1	.
TGTGCCAGCAGCCAAGAGCCCGGGGATGGCTACACCTTC	CASSQEPGDGYTF	.	TRBV3-1/TRBV3-2	TRBJ1-2	.
TGTGCCAGCAGCTTAGGACCAGCCTCTGGCTACGAGCAGTACTTC	CASSLGPASGYEQYF	.	TRBV11-2	TRBJ2-7	.
TGTGCCAGCAGTGATGACTTTTACGAGCAGTACTTC	CASSDDFYEQYF	.	TRBV6-1	TRBJ2-7	.
TGTGCCAGCAGTGCGACCCGTCCAAGTCTAGGAGCCAAAAACATTCAGTACTTC	CASSATRPSLGAKNIQYF	.	TRBV6-1	TRBJ2-4	.
TGTGCCTGGAGTGTAGGACAGGGCTATGGCTACACCTTC	CAWSVGQGYGYTF	TRBD1	TRBV30	TRBJ1-2	.
TGCGCCAGCAGCGTCACCGGGACAGCCTACAATGAGCAGTTCTTC	CASSVTGTAYNEQFF	TRBD1	TRBV5-1	TRBJ2-1	once
TGTGCCAGCAGCTTTCTGGGCCCGGTTGACGAGCAGTACTTC	CASSFLGPVDEQYF	.	TRBV7-8	TRBJ2-7	.
TGTGCCAGCAGCCCTGGACTAGCGGGGCCAGGGGATACGCAGTATTTT	CASSPGLAGPGDTQYF	TRBD2	TRBV9	TRBJ2-3	once
TGTGCCAGTAGTATAGGGACAGGGGTTAGCTACGAGCAGTACTTC	CASSIGTGVSYEQYF	TRBD1	TRBV19	TRBJ2-7	.
TGTGCCAGCAGCCAAGGGGCCCAGGTCTACGAGCAGTACTTC	CASSQGAQVYEQYF	.	TRBV4-2	TRBJ2-7	once
TGCGCCAGCAGTCAATCTGGACTAGCGGGAGGCCCCGCCCCCTACAATGAGCAGTTCTTC	CASSQSGLAGGPAPYNEQFF	TRBD2	TRBV23-1	TRBJ2-1	.
TGTGCCAGTAGTATAGTTTTGGGTCTAGCGGGGGGACACTTTACCGGGGAGCTGTTTTTT	CASSIVLGLAGGHFTGELFF	TRBD2	TRBV19	TRBJ2-2	.
TGCGCCAGCGGTTCGGGACTAGTCTACGAGCAGTACTTC	CASGSGLVYEQYF	TRBD2	TRBV5-1	TRBJ2-7	.
TGTGCCAGCAGTGCCTCGGCGGGAGTGGGGGGGGATACGCAGTATTTT	CASSASAGVGGDTQYF	TRBD2	TRBV28	TRBJ2-3	.
TGTGCCAGCAGCTTAGGGGGCGGGAGTGCCAATGAGCAGTTCTTC	CASSLGGGSANEQFF	TRBD2	TRBV7-6	TRBJ2-1	.
TGTGCCAGCACTCGAGTTACTAGCGCAGATACGCAGTATTTT	CASTRVTSADTQYF	TRBD2	TRBV11-2	TRBJ2-3	.
TGTGCCAGCAGCTTCAAGGGGCTCACTGAAGCTTTCTTT	CASSFKGLTEAFF	.	TRBV5-5	TRBJ1-1	.
TGTGCCAGCAGTGAAGCGCTTCTTGGGTATGTGTCTGCTGAAGCTTTCTTT	CASSEALLGYVSAEAFF	.	TRBV2	TRBJ1-1	once
TGCGCCAGCAGCTCCCCGGGGGTTGGCTACACCTTC	CASSSPGVGYTF	.	TRBV5-1	TRBJ1-2	.
TGTGCCAGCAGCCTCAGACTAGCGGGAGGGCGTGAGCAGTACTTC	CASSLRLAGGREQYF	TRBD2	TRBV6-5	TRBJ2-7	few
TGTGCCAGCAGTTACGGCGGGATGAACACTGAAGCTTTCTTT	CASSYGGMNTEAFF	.	TRBV6-6	TRBJ1-1	.
TGTGCCAACGTGACAGCCCGATCAATTCAGCCCCAGCATTTT	CANVTARSIQPQHF	.	TRBV18	TRBJ1-5	.
TGTGCCAGCAGTTCCCTTGTAGGAGGAAACTCTGGAAACACCATATATTTT	CASSSLVGGNSGNTIYF	.	TRBV28	TRBJ1-3	once
TGTGCCAGCAGCTTAGGTGGGGGTTACGAGCAGTACTTC	CASSLGGGYEQYF	.	TRBV11-2	TRBJ2-7	.
TGTGCCAGCAGCGAGGGGACAGGCCCAACTAGCGAGCAGTACTTC	CASSEGTGPTSEQYF	TRBD1	TRBV11-3	TRBJ2-7	once
TGTGCCAGCAGCCCCGCTAGCGGGAGGGATCCTGTAAGAGATACGCAGTATTTT	CASSPASGRDPVRDTQYF	TRBD2	TRBV3-1/TRBV3-2	TRBJ2-3	.
TGTGCCAGCAGCTTATTCCAGGGCGAGACCCAGTACTTC	CASSLFQGETQYF	.	TRBV11-2	TRBJ2-5	.
TGTGCCAGTAGTTTAATAGCGGGGTACAATGAGCAGTTCTTC	CASSLIAGYNEQFF	TRBD2	TRBV19	TRBJ2-1	.
TGTGCCAGCAGCTTAGATTTCGGGAACACTGAAGCTTTCTTT	CASSLDFGNTEAFF	.	TRBV11-2	TRBJ1-1	.